These T cell receptor beta chains were read from a single sample in a study of beta chain features in type 1 diabetes. Profiling relied on immunoSEQ multiplex PCR, and the TCRdb table lists in-frame clones only, not all of them. The data hold 900,000 or so clones, with around a sixth observed a single time. The sample was naive CD4+ T cells from blood. The receptors come from a young woman in good health. CDR3s include the opening cysteine and the closing phenylalanine or tryptophan. Each record gives: clone size, J gene, D gene, V gene, CDR3 protein, CDR3 DNA. The D gene is left open where the match is weak. The size field is filled for only some rows; it gives once, few, many or a size class.

>few|TRBJ1-1|NA|TRBV5-1
CASSLLYNTEAFF
TGCGCCAGCAGCTTGCTATACAACACTGAAGCTTTCTTT
>NA|TRBJ1-5|TRBD1|TRBV28
CASKDRVGQPQHF
TGTGCCAGCAAGGACAGGGTTGGACAGCCCCAGCATTTT
>NA|TRBJ1-1|NA|TRBV6-6
CASWERLNTEAFF
TGTGCCAGCTGGGAACGGCTGAACACTGAAGCTTTCTTT
>NA|TRBJ2-7|TRBD1|TRBV6-5
CASRPGQTLEQYF
TGTGCCAGCAGACCGGGACAGACCCTCGAGCAGTACTTC
>few|TRBJ1-5|NA|TRBV18
CASSRLRADQPQHF
TGTGCCAGCTCACGACTAAGGGCCGATCAGCCCCAGCATTTT
>NA|TRBJ1-2|NA|TRBV9
CASSVGGFGYTF
TGTGCCAGCAGCGTAGGAGGGTTTGGCTACACCTTC
>few|TRBJ1-2|NA|TRBV18
CASSPQGNPNYGYTF
TGTGCCAGCTCACCGCAGGGAAATCCTAACTATGGCTACACCTTC
>NA|TRBJ2-3|TRBD2|TRBV7-9
CASSLKGLATDTQYF
TGTGCCAGCAGCCTGAAAGGACTAGCGACAGATACGCAGTATTTT
>NA|TRBJ2-7|NA|TRBV7-2
CASSKTGYYEQYF
TGTGCCAGCAGCAAAACAGGGTACTACGAGCAGTACTTC
>NA|TRBJ1-2|NA|TRBV18
CASSPDRDYGYTF
TGTGCCAGCTCACCGGACAGAGACTATGGCTACACCTTC
>NA|TRBJ2-5|NA|TRBV7-3
CASSLVREETQYF
TGTGCCAGCAGCTTAGTCAGGGAAGAGACCCAGTACTTC
>few|TRBJ1-3|NA|TRBV4-3
CASSQSYSGNTIYF
TGCGCCAGCAGCCAGTCCTACTCTGGAAACACCATATATTTT
>NA|TRBJ1-1|TRBD1|TRBV4-3
CASSQENRGRAFF
TGCGCCAGCAGCCAAGAAAACAGGGGGCGAGCTTTCTTT
>NA|TRBJ2-3|NA|TRBV19
CATGRTDTQYF
TGTGCCACAGGACGAACAGATACGCAGTATTTT
>few|TRBJ1-2|NA|TRBV7-2
CASSLPGNYGYTF
TGTGCCAGCAGCTTACCAGGGAACTATGGCTACACCTTC
>NA|TRBJ2-1|TRBD2|TRBV6-6
CASSGAGPDNEQFF
TGTGCCAGCAGCGGAGCGGGACCCGACAATGAGCAGTTCTTC
>NA|TRBJ1-2|NA|TRBV7-3
CASSLEGGRNFYGYTF
TGTGCCAGCAGCTTAGAGGGTGGGCGGAATTTCTATGGCTACACCTTC
>many|TRBJ2-1|TRBD2|TRBV28
CASSPSGSSYNEQFF
TGTGCCAGCAGCCCCAGCGGGAGCTCCTACAATGAGCAGTTCTTC
>NA|TRBJ2-5|NA|TRBV7-2
CASSFQGGETQYF
TGTGCCAGCAGCTTCCAGGGAGGAGAGACCCAGTACTTC
>NA|TRBJ2-5|NA|TRBV4-2
CASSLEGGLETQYF
TGTGCCAGCAGCCTGGAGGGAGGATTGGAGACCCAGTACTTC
>NA|TRBJ1-2|NA|TRBV4-2
CASRRDYGYTF
TGTGCCAGCCGGCGGGACTATGGCTACACCTTC
>few|TRBJ2-7|NA|TRBV7-2
CASSTDPGEQYF
TGTGCCAGCAGCACGGACCCCGGCGAGCAGTACTTC
>NA|TRBJ2-5|NA|TRBV9
CASSVGQTQETQYF
TGTGCCAGCAGCGTCGGACAAACACAAGAGACCCAGTACTTC
>NA|TRBJ1-1|NA|TRBV10-3
CAISPQRNTEAFF
TGTGCCATCAGCCCTCAGAGGAACACTGAAGCTTTCTTT
>NA|TRBJ2-7|NA|TRBV1
CTSSQDGLAGEYEQYF
TGCACCAGCAGCCAAGATGGACTAGCGGGAGAATACGAGCAGTACTTC
>once|TRBJ1-4|NA|TRBV14
CASSQGDRFRGEKLFF
TGTGCCAGCAGCCAAGGTGACAGATTCAGGGGCGAAAAACTGTTTTTT
>NA|TRBJ2-1|NA|TRBV21-1
CASSKVKVYSYNEQFF
TGTGCCAGCAGCAAAGTCAAGGTATACTCCTACAATGAGCAGTTCTTC
>NA|TRBJ2-1|TRBD2|TRBV25-1
CASSVRTSGRNEQFF
TGTGCCAGCAGTGTACGGACTAGCGGACGCAATGAGCAGTTCTTC
>NA|TRBJ1-1|NA|TRBV29-1
CSAIIQEGVEAFF
TGCAGCGCCATAATACAGGAGGGAGTCGAAGCTTTCTTT
>NA|TRBJ1-2|NA|TRBV7-2
CASSSSDSYGYTF
TGTGCCAGCAGCAGCTCGGACAGCTATGGCTACACCTTC
>NA|TRBJ2-1|NA|TRBV27
CASSPDTTGNEQFF
TGTGCCAGCAGTCCAGACACCACGGGCAATGAGCAGTTCTTC
>few|TRBJ2-1|TRBD1|TRBV5-1
CASSLNTGTDKQFF
TGCGCCAGCAGCTTGAATACCGGGACAGATAAGCAGTTCTTC
>NA|TRBJ1-2|NA|TRBV20-1
CSARGDYGYTF
TGCAGTGCTAGAGGGGACTATGGCTACACCTTC
>NA|TRBJ2-1|NA|TRBV10-3
CATTGEDEQFF
TGTGCCACCACAGGGGAGGATGAGCAGTTCTTC
>once|TRBJ1-4|TRBD1|TRBV6-5
CASRTSWTGIEKLFF
TGTGCCAGCAGGACTTCCTGGACAGGGATCGAAAAACTGTTTTTT
>NA|TRBJ2-7|NA|TRBV11-2
CASSFVGETHEQYF
TGTGCCAGCAGCTTTGTGGGAGAGACCCACGAGCAGTACTTC
>few|TRBJ2-3|TRBD2|TRBV10-3
CAISGTSGSSDTQYF
TGTGCCATCAGTGGGACTAGCGGGAGTTCTGATACGCAGTATTTT
>NA|TRBJ2-5|TRBD2|TRBV7-2
CASSSGIAGVGETQYF
TGTGCCAGCAGCTCCGGAATAGCGGGAGTCGGAGAGACCCAGTACTTC
>few|TRBJ2-3|TRBD2|TRBV6-5
CASSKLAGGPNTQYF
TGTGCCAGCAGTAAACTAGCGGGAGGGCCTAATACGCAGTATTTT
>NA|TRBJ2-3|NA|TRBV5-1
CASSLARASEDTQYF
TGCGCCAGCAGCTTGGCGCGGGCTAGCGAAGATACGCAGTATTTT
>NA|TRBJ2-1|NA|TRBV7-2
CASSLEFGEQFF
TGTGCCAGCAGCTTAGAGTTCGGTGAGCAGTTCTTC
>NA|TRBJ2-7|NA|TRBV4-2
CASSPVMRQDYEQYF
TGTGCCAGCAGCCCGGTTATGAGGCAGGACTACGAGCAGTACTTC
>NA|TRBJ2-1|TRBD2|TRBV5-1
CASLSSSGRRDEQFF
TGCGCCAGTCTATCCTCTAGCGGGAGGCGGGATGAGCAGTTCTTC
>few|TRBJ2-3|NA|TRBV19
CASSGGRTDTQYF
TGTGCCAGTAGTGGGGGCCGCACAGATACGCAGTATTTT
>few|TRBJ2-7|NA|TRBV18
CASSPATFGATYEQYF
TGTGCCAGCTCACCAGCCACGTTCGGCGCCACCTACGAGCAGTACTTC
>NA|TRBJ2-7|TRBD1|TRBV28
CASSTPGQLYEQYF
TGTGCCAGCAGTACCCCGGGACAGCTCTACGAGCAGTACTTC
>NA|TRBJ2-1|TRBD2|TRBV9
CASSVGLAGVNEQFF
TGTGCCAGCAGCGTAGGACTAGCGGGGGTCAATGAGCAGTTCTTC
>few|TRBJ2-7|NA|TRBV7-2
CASSLAGGPRLTYEQYF
TGTGCCAGCAGCTTAGCCGGTGGGCCGAGATTAACCTACGAGCAGTACTTC
>few|TRBJ1-2|NA|TRBV28
CASSRPNYGYTF
TGTGCCAGCAGTCGTCCAAACTATGGCTACACCTTC
>few|TRBJ1-3|NA|TRBV7-2
CASSSKAFSGNTIYF
TGTGCCAGCAGCTCCAAGGCCTTCTCTGGAAACACCATATATTTT
>few|TRBJ2-2|NA|TRBV11-3
CASSWDSAGELFF
TGTGCCAGCAGCTGGGACTCCGCCGGGGAGCTGTTTTTT
>NA|TRBJ1-2|NA|TRBV6-1
CASRPAAGYGYTF
TGTGCCAGCCGGCCCGCGGCAGGGTATGGCTACACCTTC
>NA|TRBJ2-7|NA|TRBV4-3
CASSQDLGTLDYEQYF
TGCGCCAGCAGCCAAGATTTGGGGACACTGGACTACGAGCAGTACTTC
>NA|TRBJ2-3|TRBD2|TRBV9
CASSVAAGPTDTQYF
TGTGCCAGCAGCGTAGCAGCGGGACCCACAGATACGCAGTATTTT
>NA|TRBJ1-2|NA|TRBV29-1
CSVQRHLSGYTF
TGCAGCGTCCAAAGACATCTTAGTGGCTACACCTTC